Shown below are 30 T cell receptor beta chains from a single sample sequenced in a study of CD8 T cells in ankylosing spondylitis. Each CDR3 protein is one row after TCRdb ran MiXCR on the 5' RACE reads. The table includes 220,000 or so distinct CDR3 sequences, about 10% detected once. Sequencing was carried out using blood, either unsorted or a sorted T cell fraction (not recorded which). The receptors here all came from a male donor with ankylosing spondylitis or in good health (not recorded which).

J is TRBJ1-6 and V is TRBV5-5; 9 bases are shared with TRBD1. Germline CDR1 is SGHKS and CDR2 is YYEKEE (reference sequence). This CDR3 comprises 16 residues. The V segment lost 4 bases and the J segment 6 bases; nucleotides outside the gene matches: 8. The CDR3 here is CASSDDRGFGNSPLHF. For the CDR3, the DNA is TGTGCCAGCAGCGACGACAGGGGGTTCGGTAATTCACCCCTCCACTTT.

This clonotype has a count of ten or more. This chain links TRBV20-1 with TRBJ1-5; 9 nucleotides match TRBD1. Unmatched junction bases numbered 4, after V lost 5 bases and J lost 5 bases. Germline CDR1 is DFQATT and CDR2 is SNEGSKA (reference sequence). CDR3 length: 13 amino acids. CDR3 residues: CSAGRTGDQPQHF. Here the CDR3 DNA reads TGCAGTGCTGGCCGGACAGGGGATCAGCCCCAGCATTTT.

CDR3: CSARDPDTGSGTEAFF. The DNA for the CDR3 is TGCAGTGCTAGAGATCCCGACACAGGGAGTGGCACTGAAGCTTTCTTT. The genes are TRBV20-1 and TRBJ1-1; TRBD1 is a possible D gene (6 bases). This CDR3 has 16 amino acids. Trimming pared 0 bases from V and 4 bases from J, leaving 18 bases between. Germline lookup yields CDR1 DFQATT and CDR2 SNEGSKA (reference sequence).

This clonotype was observed a few times. V gene TRBV4-1 combines with J gene TRBJ1-5; possibly TRBD1 for D (6 bases). The CDR3 is made up of 16 amino acids. Germline lookup yields CDR1 MGHRA and CDR2 YSYEKL. The V and J ends lost 0 bases and 4 bases respectively, with 13 bases between them. For the CDR3, the DNA is TGCGCCAGCAGCCAAGATGGGGGGGCTAGAAATCAGCCCCAGCATTTT. Its translation is CASSQDGGARNQPQHF.

The V call is TRBV7-2, the J call TRBJ1-2; 8 positions agree with TRBD1. The trim removed 5 bases at V and 5 bases at J, leaving 4 bases unmatched. The CDR3 is made up of 13 amino acids. Germline V gene data show CDR1 as SGHTA and CDR2 as FQGNSA. CDR3 region: CTSSMDREYGYTF. CDR3 bases: TGTACCAGCAGCATGGACAGGGAGTATGGCTACACCTTC.

In this sample, this clonotype turned up many times. V gene TRBV5-1 combines with J gene TRBJ2-2; TRBD1 might be the D (5 bases). The V gene's germline CDR1 is SGHRS and CDR2 YFSETQ. This CDR3 spans 15 amino acids. V was clipped by 0 bases and J by 0 bases, with 6 bases between them. The CDR3 nucleotides are TGCGCCAGCAGCTTGGCAGGGACGAACACCGGGGAGCTGTTTTTT. Residues: CASSLAGTNTGELFF.

The sample holds many counts of this clonotype. J is TRBJ2-1 and V is TRBV29-1, with a weak D call TRBD1 (6 bases). Trimming took off 7 bases at V and 9 bases at J, with 22 bases between the two ends. The CDR3 has 14 residues. Germline V gene lookup returns CDR1 SQVTM and CDR2 ANQGSEA. The CDR3 sequence: CSAEQGASGGEQFF. CDR3 sequence (DNA): TGCAGCGCCGAACAGGGAGCCTCCGGCGGTGAGCAGTTCTTC.

The table lists this clonotype with many counts. The J gene is TRBJ1-5, the V gene TRBV20-1; maybe TRBD1 (6 bases). This CDR3 is built from 15 residues. Germline V CDR1 and CDR2: DFQATT, SNEGSKA (reference sequence). Trimming pared 2 bases from V and 0 bases from J, leaving 11 bases between. The chain's CDR3 is CSARLRGNSNQPQHF. The CDR3 DNA sequence: TGCAGTGCTAGATTGAGGGGGAATAGCAATCAGCCCCAGCATTTT.

This clonotype was found a few times. The chain employs TRBV20-1 and TRBJ1-1; D not certain. The germline gives CDR1 DFQATT, CDR2 SNEGSKA (reference sequence). The V end lost 5 bases, the J end lost 0 bases, and 10 bases lay between the germline ends. The CDR3 is 13 amino acids. CDR3 residues: CSAPQVLNTEAFF. CDR3 nucleotide sequence: TGCAGTGCTCCCCAGGTACTGAACACTGAAGCTTTCTTT.

This clonotype showed up many times. V usage is TRBV7-2 and J usage is TRBJ2-1; the match to TRBD2 covers 9 bases. The length of the CDR3 is 14 residues. CDR1 and CDR2 from the germline V gene are SGHTA and FQGNSA. V was clipped by 3 bases and J by 4 bases; unmatched bases: 1. Here the CDR3 reads CASSLTSGYNEQFF. CDR3 bases: TGTGCCAGCAGCTTGACTAGCGGATACAATGAGCAGTTCTTC.

The V and J genes are TRBV24-1 and TRBJ1-1; D gene ambiguous. CDR1 is KGHDR, CDR2 SFDVKD, per germline. The CDR3 consists of 13 residues. V gave up 1 base and J gave up 4 bases, with 6 bases separating them. The DNA of the CDR3 is TGTGCCACCAGTGATTTACGGGGCACTGAAGCTTTCTTT. Translating gives CATSDLRGTEAFF.

The V and J genes are TRBV7-2 and TRBJ1-1; D is unclear. This CDR3 comprises 14 residues. CDR1 and CDR2 (germline): SGHTA, FQGNSA. The V gene lost 3 bases and the J gene lost 4 bases, with 12 bases spanning the gap. In DNA form, the CDR3 reads TGTGCCAGCAGCTTGTATAAGGTTGCCACTGAAGCTTTCTTT. Translation gives CASSLYKVATEAFF.

This clonotype showed up many times. The chain carries TRBV5-1 and TRBJ1-1, with 9 bases identical to TRBD1. The CDR3 length is 16 residues. Per germline, CDR1 SGHRS and CDR2 YFSETQ. After removal of 1 base from V and 0 bases from J, the junction contained 4 bases not matched to a gene. The DNA of the CDR3 is TGCGCCAGCAGCTTGCGGACAGGGGCCCTGAACACTGAAGCTTTCTTT. Residues: CASSLRTGALNTEAFF. The complete variable domain, with remaining parts taken from reference TRBV5-1 and TRBJ1-1, reads KAGVTQTPRYLIKTRGQQVTLSCSPISGHRSVSWYQQTPGQGLQFLFEYFSETQRNKGNFPGRFSGRQFSNSRSEMNVSTLELGDSALYLCASSLRTGALNTEAFFGQGTRLTVV.

The chain links TRBV12-3 or TRBV12-4 to TRBJ1-2, with TRBD1 as a possible D gene (6 bases). V dropped 5 bases and J dropped 8 bases, with 15 bases sitting between them. The CDR3 has 13 residues. The CDR3 region is CASSPRGGRGYTF. The DNA of the CDR3 is TGTGCCAGCAGTCCCAGAGGGGGTCGAGGCTACACCTTC.

This clonotype was seen repeatedly, ten times or more. The V call is TRBV24-1, the J call TRBJ2-2, with 8 bases fitting TRBD1. The CDR3 has 13 amino acids. Unmatched junction bases numbered 9, after V lost 12 bases and J lost 7 bases. The V gene's germline CDR1 is KGHDR and CDR2 SFDVKD. The CDR3 loop reads CAAQGALGGELFF. CDR3 sequence (DNA): TGTGCCGCTCAGGGGGCTCTAGGCGGGGAGCTGTTTTTT.

In this sample, this clonotype turned up many times. The conserved phenylalanine or tryptophan normally closing the CDR3 is absent here, so this likely arose from a read error. The DNA is omitted, as the CDR3 cannot be located on it reliably, and the CDR3 follows TCRdb's listing. The chain has TRBV5-1 and TRBJ2-5. The CDR3 is 9 amino acids in total, end residues counted. Germline-derived CDR1 and CDR2 are SGHRS and YFSETQ. This CDR3 is CASSSLLPG.

This clonotype was seen a few times. The chain employs TRBV7-6 and TRBJ1-6; D might be TRBD1 (5 bases). Germline CDR1 and CDR2: SGHVS and FNYEAQ. V shed 8 bases and J shed 11 bases, with 13 bases lying between them. This CDR3 has 12 amino acids. The CDR3 protein is CASAPEGTPLHF. The CDR3 DNA reads as TGTGCCAGCGCCCCCGAGGGGACACCCCTCCACTTT.

This clonotype was observed many times. The V and J genes are TRBV20-1 and TRBJ1-2, with 9 bases that match TRBD1. This CDR3 contains 14 residues. With 2 bases clipped from V and 8 bases from J, the junction kept 9 bases outside the gene matches. The germline V gene encodes CDR1 DFQATT and CDR2 SNEGSKA (reference sequence). The CDR3 loop reads CSARSGTGREGYTF. CDR3 sequence (DNA): TGCAGTGCTAGATCCGGGACAGGGAGGGAGGGCTACACCTTC.

V and J are TRBV19 and TRBJ2-3, with 14 bases aligning to TRBD2. Trimming cost V 8 bases and J 1 base; bases outside gene matches: 8. Germline CDR1 is LNHDA and CDR2 is SQIVND (reference sequence). CDR3 size: 17 residues. Here the CDR3 reads CASGGLAGADRTDTQYF. The DNA of the CDR3 is TGTGCCAGTGGGGGACTAGCGGGGGCCGATCGCACAGATACGCAGTATTTT.

This clonotype was seen at least ten times. The rearrangement joins TRBV5-1 to TRBJ1-1; D not resolved. V was trimmed by 5 bases and J by 4 bases, leaving 18 bases between them. Germline V CDR1 and CDR2: SGHRS, YFSETQ. There are 15 residues in the CDR3. DNA of the CDR3: TGCGCCAGCAGAATCGCCGGGCAGCTCAGCACTGAAGCTTTCTTT. This gives the protein CASRIAGQLSTEAFF. The whole variable domain, remainder taken from reference TRBV5-1 and TRBJ1-1, is KAGVTQTPRYLIKTRGQQVTLSCSPISGHRSVSWYQQTPGQGLQFLFEYFSETQRNKGNFPGRFSGRQFSNSRSEMNVSTLELGDSALYLCASRIAGQLSTEAFFGQGTRLTVV.

This clonotype was seen ten or more times. The V call is TRBV24-1, the J call TRBJ2-3; D may be TRBD2 (6 bases). Germline CDR1 KGHDR, CDR2 SFDVKD. This CDR3 is built from 16 residues. Trimming removed 0 bases from V and 4 bases from J, with 13 bases in between. The CDR3 DNA sequence: TGTGCCACCAGTGATTTGCCAGGGACGGGAGCAGATACGCAGTATTTT. Translating it yields CATSDLPGTGADTQYF.

This clonotype occurred many times. The genes are TRBV10-3 and TRBJ2-3, with 7 bases aligning to TRBD2. The length of the CDR3 is 15 residues. The germline CDR1 and CDR2 sequences are ENHRY and SYGVKD. The trim removed 3 bases at V and 2 bases at J, leaving 5 bases unmatched. CDR3 nucleotide sequence: TGTGCCATCAGTGAAGGCGGGGGTTACACAGATACGCAGTATTTT. Its translation: CAISEGGGYTDTQYF.

Many counts were recorded for this clonotype. The chain couples TRBV5-1 to TRBJ1-1; 7 positions agree with TRBD1. V lost 2 bases, J lost 1 base, and 8 bases stayed unmatched. CDR1 is SGHRS and CDR2 is YFSETQ in the germline V gene. CDR3 length equals 16 residues. Written as DNA, the CDR3 is TGCGCCAGCAGCTTTGCTCCTACAGGGGCGAACACTGAAGCTTTCTTT. As protein: CASSFAPTGANTEAFF.

The rearrangement links TRBV6-6 to TRBJ2-5; D uncertain. Germline-derived CDR1 and CDR2 are MNHNY and SVGAGI (reference sequence). The CDR3 has 13 residues. Trimming removed 2 bases from V and 5 bases from J, with 9 bases in between. In nucleotides, the CDR3 is TGTGCCAGCAGTTACAATGGCTGGGAGACCCAGTACTTC. This sequence encodes CASSYNGWETQYF.

This clonotype was picked up many times. This chain uses TRBV5-6 with TRBJ2-7, with D tentatively TRBD1 (6 bases). This CDR3 is built from 15 residues. The germline V and J ends were trimmed by 2 bases and 5 bases, with 17 bases remaining between them. CDR1 is SGHDT and CDR2 is YYEEEE in the germline V gene. CDR3 loop: CASSFFPDGGHEQYF. DNA of the CDR3: TGTGCCAGCAGCTTCTTTCCGGATGGGGGCCACGAGCAGTACTTC.

This clonotype has ten or more counts. The chain recombines TRBV20-1 with TRBJ1-2; tentatively, D is TRBD1 (5 bases). Looked up from germline, CDR1 is DFQATT and CDR2 is SNEGSKA (reference sequence). The CDR3 consists of 15 residues. V lost 2 bases to trimming and J lost 5 bases, with 18 bases between them. The CDR3 DNA sequence: TGCAGTGCTAGAAGGTTTGGGACTGCGGAATATGGCTACACCTTC. Translating gives CSARRFGTAEYGYTF.

The chain couples TRBV7-6 to TRBJ2-5; TRBD1 agrees at 9 bases. Trimming took 7 bases from V and 1 from J; bases not matched to a gene: 4. The V gene's germline CDR1 is SGHVS and CDR2 FNYEAQ. CDR3 length equals 14 residues. The CDR3 loop is CASTRDRVQETQYF. Here the CDR3 DNA reads TGTGCCAGCACCCGGGACAGGGTCCAAGAGACCCAGTACTTC. The full variable domain, its missing parts supplied by reference TRBV7-6 and TRBJ2-5, is GAGVSQSPRYKVTKRGQDVALRCDPISGHVSLYWYRQALGQGPEFLTYFNYEAQQDKSGLPNDRFSAERPEGSISTLTIQRTEQRDSAMYRCASTRDRVQETQYFGPGTRLLVL.

This clonotype was found many times. This chain joins TRBV20-1 and TRBJ1-1; weak D call: TRBD1 (5 bases). Germline loops: CDR1 DFQATT, CDR2 SNEGSKA (reference sequence). V dropped 3 bases and J dropped 4 bases, with 9 bases sitting between them. The CDR3 is 12 amino acids. CDR3 sequence (DNA): TGCAGTGCTAGGAGAGGGGTCACTGAAGCTTTCTTT. Its translation: CSARRGVTEAFF.

This clonotype was seen repeatedly, ten times or more. The chain links TRBV30 to TRBJ2-5; D gene ambiguous. V was cut by 1 base and J by 9 bases, with 6 bases left in between. The CDR3 contains 10 residues. Germline V gene sequence: CDR1 GTSNPN, CDR2 SVGIG (reference sequence). CDR3 nucleotide sequence: TGTGCCTGGAGTGGCCTGGCCCAGTACTTC. Translating it yields CAWSGLAQYF.

This clonotype was seen only a few times. The CDR3 sequence is CASSLVTADTQYF. DNA for the CDR3: TGTGCCAGCAGTTTAGTAACGGCCGATACGCAGTATTTT. This chain links TRBV12-3 or TRBV12-4 with TRBJ2-3; D unclear. Trimming left V 1 base short and J 6 bases short, with 8 bases between. The CDR3 length is 13 residues.